Below, one T cell receptor beta chain is given with its context. TCRdb ran MiXCR on the 5' RACE reads and lists one entry per CDR3 protein. Here the sample spans 40,000 to 60,000 distinct CDR3 sequences, approximately 19% being singletons. This entry comes from a study of chronic HIV infection and antiretroviral therapy. This CDR3 has 16 residues. The V gene's germline CDR1 is MRHNA and CDR2 SNTAGT. With V trimmed by 3 bases and J by 2 bases, 6 bases remained unmatched. This receptor was obtained from an adult who had HIV and had not received antiretroviral therapy, or was an uninfected healthy control (not recorded which). The sequenced sample was peripheral blood. The V gene is TRBV6-4, the J gene TRBJ2-3; 9 bases are shared with TRBD2. The CDR3 region is CASSESPSGATDTQYF. As DNA, the CDR3 is TGTGCCAGCAGTGAATCTCCTAGCGGGGCCACAGATACGCAGTATTTT.